These 5 T cell receptor beta chains were sequenced from one sample in a study of blood T cell repertoires in COVID-19. Sequenced by immunoSEQ multiplex PCR; TCRdb stores in-frame clones only, minus some. The sample lists around 350,000 clones, around 86% seen once, with about 3% in the top ten. Sample: peripheral blood. These receptor sequences come from a human donor in a cohort sampled during active COVID-19.

This chain connects TRBV5-8 to TRBJ2-5, with TRBD2 identical over 11 bases. This CDR3 comprises 16 residues. V lost 4 bases and J lost 4; bases outside the gene matches: 9. In germline, CDR1 is SGHTS, CDR2 YDEGEE. CDR3 region: CASSTGTSGSIETQYF. CDR3 sequence (DNA): TGTGCCAGCAGCACGGGTACTAGCGGGAGTATAGAGACCCAGTACTTC.

The chain recombines TRBV5-1 with TRBJ1-2, with 8 bases fitting TRBD1. Trimming removed 5 bases from V and 4 bases from J; junction bases left unmatched: 4. Germline V CDR1 and CDR2: SGHRS, YFSETQ. The CDR3 totals 13 residues. The CDR3 loop is CASRSGGGYGYTF. CDR3 nucleotides: TGCGCCAGCAGGTCAGGGGGCGGCTATGGCTACACCTTC.

The rearrangement uses TRBV27 and TRBJ1-6; the match to TRBD1 covers 11 bases. Germline CDR1 is MNHEY and CDR2 is SMNVEV (reference sequence). With 6 bases clipped from V and 6 bases from J, the junction kept 7 bases outside the gene matches. The CDR3 sequence is 16 residues long. The CDR3 here is CASSVDGTGGNSPLHF. CDR3 nucleotide sequence: TGTGCCAGCAGCGTTGATGGGACAGGGGGTAATTCACCCCTCCACTTT.

This chain links TRBV5-1 with TRBJ2-1, with 11 bases fitting TRBD2. CDR3 length: 15 residues. Losses at the gene ends were 0 bases for V and 7 bases for J; bases not matched to a gene: 3. CDR1 is SGHRS, CDR2 YFSETQ, per germline. CDR3 residues: CASSLGSSGRNEQFF. In nucleotides, the CDR3 is TGCGCCAGCAGCTTGGGATCTAGCGGGAGGAATGAGCAGTTCTTC.

The chain carries TRBV24-1 and TRBJ1-2; D may be TRBD1 (6 bases). This CDR3 region has 14 residues. From germline, CDR1 is KGHDR and CDR2 SFDVKD. The ends were cut back, 4 bases at V and 2 bases at J, with 10 bases in the middle. CDR3 DNA: TGTGCCACCAGTGAGGCAACAGGGAACTATGGCTACACCTTC. Residues: CATSEATGNYGYTF.